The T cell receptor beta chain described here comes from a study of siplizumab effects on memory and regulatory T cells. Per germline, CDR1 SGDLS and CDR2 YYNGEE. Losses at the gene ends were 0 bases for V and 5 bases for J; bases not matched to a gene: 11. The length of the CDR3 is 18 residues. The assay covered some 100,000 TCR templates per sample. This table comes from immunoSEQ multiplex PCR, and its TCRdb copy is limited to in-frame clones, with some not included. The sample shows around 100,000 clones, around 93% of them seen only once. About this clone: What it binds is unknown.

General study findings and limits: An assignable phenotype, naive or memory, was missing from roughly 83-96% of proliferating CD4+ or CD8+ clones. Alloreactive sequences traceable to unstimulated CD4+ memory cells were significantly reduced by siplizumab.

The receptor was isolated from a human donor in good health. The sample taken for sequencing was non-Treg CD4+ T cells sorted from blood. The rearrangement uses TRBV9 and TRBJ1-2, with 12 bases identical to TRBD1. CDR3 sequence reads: CASSVDLGQGAVGYGYTF. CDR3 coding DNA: TGTGCCAGCAGCGTAGACCTGGGACAGGGGGCGGTGGGATATGGCTACACCTTC.